This passage covers 14 T cell receptor beta chains from one sample sequenced in a study of T cells in tumors and immune-related adverse events. Only in-frame clones appear in the TCRdb table, and some are missing; sequencing was by immunoSEQ multiplex PCR. The table shows 7,900 or so clones, with 94% occurring only once. Source: lymph node tissue, taken from a patient treated with anti-PD-1 therapy. These receptors all come from a female donor with metastatic renal cell carcinoma.

The chain combines TRBV28 with TRBJ1-2; the D gene is possibly TRBD1 (5 bases). V dropped 6 bases and J dropped 1 base, with 15 bases sitting between them. CDR1 and CDR2 (germline): MDHEN, SYDVKM. The CDR3 runs 15 residues. CDR3 sequence: CASSSGWGGNYGYTF. Here the CDR3 DNA reads TGTGCCAGCAGCTCCGGGTGGGGGGGTAACTATGGCTACACCTTC.

The gene calls are TRBV7-6 and TRBJ2-5; D is ambiguous. The V gene's germline CDR1 is SGHVS and CDR2 FNYEAQ. Trimming took off 2 bases at V and 0 bases at J, with 4 bases between the two ends. CDR3 length: 13 amino acids. The CDR3 DNA reads TGTGCCAGCAGCTTATCGTACCAAGAGACCCAGTACTTC. Encoded protein: CASSLSYQETQYF.

The V gene is TRBV6-6, the J gene TRBJ1-1, with D maybe TRBD1 (5 bases). This CDR3 has 14 amino acids. CDR1 MNHNY and CDR2 SVGAGI come from the germline V gene (reference sequence). V was shortened by 5 bases and J by 2 bases, with 12 bases between the two germline ends. The CDR3 coding sequence is TGTGCCAGCAGTACCCGGACACCTAACACTGAAGCTTTCTTT. Its translation is CASSTRTPNTEAFF.

This chain connects TRBV6-6 to TRBJ2-2, with unresolved D. V dropped 4 bases and J dropped 7 bases, with 7 bases sitting between them. This CDR3 region has 12 residues. Germline loops: CDR1 MNHNY, CDR2 SVGAGI (reference sequence). The CDR3 DNA is TGTGCCAGCAGTTTCCCGGACGGGGAGCTGTTTTTT. This encodes CASSFPDGELFF.

V usage is TRBV18 and J usage is TRBJ2-1, with D tentatively TRBD1 (6 bases). The CDR3 extends over 14 amino acids. Trimming removed 4 bases at V and 11 bases at J, with 18 bases between. The V gene's germline CDR1 is KGHSH and CDR2 LQKENI. CDR3 sequence: CASSRDLQGQKQFF. DNA of the CDR3: TGTGCCAGCTCACGGGATCTTCAGGGGCAAAAGCAGTTCTTC.

V and J are TRBV7-2 and TRBJ2-7; D not certain. The CDR3 spans 13 residues. The V and J ends lost 4 bases and 2 bases respectively, with 9 bases between them. Germline-derived CDR1 and CDR2 are SGHTA and FQGNSA. The CDR3 sequence: CASSSGFAYEQYF. The CDR3 DNA is TGTGCCAGCAGCTCTGGGTTTGCCTACGAGCAGTACTTC.

The chain recombines TRBV30 with TRBJ2-1; D is undetermined. This CDR3 has 12 amino acids. Germline CDR1 is GTSNPN and CDR2 is SVGIG (reference sequence). V was trimmed by 0 bases and J by 9 bases, leaving 9 bases between them. This CDR3 reads CAWSVFWGEQFF. The CDR3 bases are TGTGCCTGGAGTGTATTTTGGGGTGAGCAGTTCTTC. The full variable domain, rest sourced from reference TRBV30 and TRBJ2-1, is SQTIHQWPATLVQPVGSPLSLECTVEGTSNPNLYWYRQAAGRGLQLLFYSVGIGQISSEVPQNLSASRPQDRQFILSSKKLLLSDSGFYLCAWSVFWGEQFFGPGTRLTVL.

The chain recombines TRBV28 with TRBJ2-7; 7 nucleotides line up with TRBD1. The CDR3 has 13 amino acids. V shed 7 bases and J 1 base; nucleotides not matched to a gene: 4. Germline V lookup: CDR1 MDHEN, CDR2 SYDVKM. This CDR3 is CASNRQGSYEQYF. CDR3 DNA sequence: TGTGCCAGCAACCGACAGGGTTCCTACGAGCAGTACTTC.

In DNA form, the CDR3 reads TGTGCCAGCAGCTCGCCGGGACTAGCGGGAGGGCCGGGCTCCTACGAGCAGTACTTC. It codes for CASSSPGLAGGPGSYEQYF. The chain is built from TRBV5-4 and TRBJ2-7, with TRBD2 matching over 16 bases. This CDR3 has 19 amino acids. The V gene end was trimmed by 3 bases and the J gene end by 0 bases; junction bases not matched to a gene: 9. Germline V CDR1 and CDR2: SGHNT, YYREEE (reference sequence).

The chain employs TRBV10-1 and TRBJ2-3; the match to TRBD2 covers 9 bases. The CDR3 length is 14 residues. CDR1 is WNHNN and CDR2 is SYGVQD in the germline V gene (reference sequence). The ends lost 7 bases at V and 0 bases at J; junction bases unmatched: 2. In DNA form, the CDR3 reads TGCGCCAGCAAGGCGGGGGGGAGCACAGATACGCAGTATTTT. This encodes CASKAGGSTDTQYF.

The J gene is TRBJ1-2, the V gene TRBV19; D is ambiguous. Per germline, CDR1 LNHDA and CDR2 SQIVND (reference sequence). The V end lost 8 bases, the J end lost 0 bases, and 10 bases lay between the germline ends. The CDR3 contains 13 residues. CDR3 in amino acids: CASVSEANYGYTF. The CDR3 DNA is TGTGCCAGTGTTTCAGAAGCTAACTATGGCTACACCTTC.

The rearrangement joins TRBV18 to TRBJ1-1; a weak D match, TRBD1 (5 bases). The V gene lost 6 bases and the J gene lost 3 bases, with 14 bases spanning the gap. Germline V gene lookup returns CDR1 KGHSH and CDR2 LQKENI. The length of the CDR3 is 14 residues. The CDR3 nucleotides read TGTGCCAGCTCTCGAGCCCAGGGTTACACTGAAGCTTTCTTT. Translated: CASSRAQGYTEAFF.

The genes are TRBV4-2 and TRBJ2-7; D remains unclear. CDR1 LGHNA and CDR2 YNFKEQ come from the germline V gene. The CDR3 is 15 amino acids. With 0 bases removed from V and 0 bases from J, the gap between germline ends came to 9 bases. CDR3: CASSQDGTSSYEQYF. Written as DNA, the CDR3 is TGTGCCAGCAGCCAAGACGGCACCAGCTCCTACGAGCAGTACTTC.

V is TRBV29-1 and J is TRBJ2-1, with 11 nucleotides matching TRBD2. Unmatched junction bases numbered 13, after V lost 1 base and J lost 8 bases. This CDR3 region has 17 residues. Germline V CDR1 and CDR2: SQVTM, ANQGSEA. The CDR3 DNA is TGCAGCGTTGAAGTTCTTAGCGGGAGGGCCTCGGCCTATGAGCAGTTCTTC. Translation: CSVEVLSGRASAYEQFF.